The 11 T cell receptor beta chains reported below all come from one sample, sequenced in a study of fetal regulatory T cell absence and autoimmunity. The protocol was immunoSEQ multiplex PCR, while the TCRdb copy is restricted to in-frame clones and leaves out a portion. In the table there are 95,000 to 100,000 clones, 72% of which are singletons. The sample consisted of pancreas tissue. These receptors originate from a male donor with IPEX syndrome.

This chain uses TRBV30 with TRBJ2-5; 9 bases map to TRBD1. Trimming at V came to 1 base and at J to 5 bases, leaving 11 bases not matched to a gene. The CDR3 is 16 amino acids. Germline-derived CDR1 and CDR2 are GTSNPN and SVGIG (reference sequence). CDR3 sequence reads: CAWSGEGQGGYETQYF. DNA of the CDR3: TGTGCCTGGAGTGGGGAGGGACAGGGAGGATACGAGACCCAGTACTTC.

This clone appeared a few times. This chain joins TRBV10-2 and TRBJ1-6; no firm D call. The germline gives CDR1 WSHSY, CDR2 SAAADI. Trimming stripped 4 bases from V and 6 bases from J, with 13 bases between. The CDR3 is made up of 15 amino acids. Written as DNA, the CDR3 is TGCGCCAGCAGTGGGGCCAAAACGGGTAATTCACCCCTCCACTTT. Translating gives CASSGAKTGNSPLHF.

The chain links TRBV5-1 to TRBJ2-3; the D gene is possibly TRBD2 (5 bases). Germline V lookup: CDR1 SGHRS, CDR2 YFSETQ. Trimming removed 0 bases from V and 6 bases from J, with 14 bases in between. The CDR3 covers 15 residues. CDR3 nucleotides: TGCGCCAGCAGCTTGGGGTGGGCCCGAGGGGATACGCAGTATTTT. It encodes CASSLGWARGDTQYF.

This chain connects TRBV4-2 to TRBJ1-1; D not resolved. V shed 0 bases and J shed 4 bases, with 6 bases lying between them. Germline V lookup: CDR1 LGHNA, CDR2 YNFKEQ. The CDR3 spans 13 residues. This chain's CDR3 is CASSQDAGTEAFF. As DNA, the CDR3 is TGTGCCAGCAGCCAAGATGCCGGCACTGAAGCTTTCTTT.

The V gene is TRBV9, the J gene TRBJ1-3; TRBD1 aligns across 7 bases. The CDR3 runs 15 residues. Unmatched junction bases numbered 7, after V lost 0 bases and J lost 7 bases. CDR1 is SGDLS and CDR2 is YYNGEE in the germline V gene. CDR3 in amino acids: CASSVEGAGWNTIYF. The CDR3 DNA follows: TGTGCCAGCAGCGTAGAGGGGGCGGGTTGGAACACCATATATTTT. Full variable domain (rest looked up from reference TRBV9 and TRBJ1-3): DSGVTQTPKHLITATGQRVTLRCSPRSGDLSVYWYQQSLDQGLQFLIQYYNGEERAKGNILERFSAQQFPDLHSELNLSSLELGDSALYFCASSVEGAGWNTIYFGEGSWLTVV.

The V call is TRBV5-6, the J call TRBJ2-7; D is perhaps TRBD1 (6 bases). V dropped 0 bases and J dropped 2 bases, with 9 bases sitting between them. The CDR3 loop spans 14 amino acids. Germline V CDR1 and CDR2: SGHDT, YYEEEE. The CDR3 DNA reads TGTGCCAGCAGCTTGGACAGGGAGACCTACGAGCAGTACTTC. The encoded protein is CASSLDRETYEQYF. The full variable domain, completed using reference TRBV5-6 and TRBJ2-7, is DAGVTQSPTHLIKTRGQQVTLRCSPKSGHDTVSWYQQALGQGPQFIFQYYEEEERQRGNFPDRFSGHQFPNYSSELNVNALLLGDSALYLCASSLDRETYEQYFGPGTRLTVT.

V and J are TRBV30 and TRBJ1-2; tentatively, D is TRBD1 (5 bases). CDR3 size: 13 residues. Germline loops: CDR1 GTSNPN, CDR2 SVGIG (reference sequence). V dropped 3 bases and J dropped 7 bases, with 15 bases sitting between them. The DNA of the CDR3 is TGTGCCTGGAGGGATCGGGGCCTGCGTGGCTACACCTTC. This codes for CAWRDRGLRGYTF. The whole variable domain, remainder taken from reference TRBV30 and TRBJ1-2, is SQTIHQWPATLVQPVGSPLSLECTVEGTSNPNLYWYRQAAGRGLQLLFYSVGIGQISSEVPQNLSASRPQDRQFILSSKKLLLSDSGFYLCAWRDRGLRGYTFGSGTRLTVV.

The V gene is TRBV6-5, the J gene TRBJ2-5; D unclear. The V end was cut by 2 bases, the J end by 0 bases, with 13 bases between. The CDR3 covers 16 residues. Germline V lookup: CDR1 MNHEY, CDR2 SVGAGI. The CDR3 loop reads CASSYRMPPYQETQYF. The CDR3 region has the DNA TGTGCCAGCAGTTACCGAATGCCCCCGTACCAAGAGACCCAGTACTTC.

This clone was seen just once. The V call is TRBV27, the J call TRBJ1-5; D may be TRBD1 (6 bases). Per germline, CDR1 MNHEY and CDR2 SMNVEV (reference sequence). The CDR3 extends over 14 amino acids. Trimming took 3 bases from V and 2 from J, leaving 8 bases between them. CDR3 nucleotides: TGTGCCAGCAGTTTGAACAGGGGCAATCAGCCCCAGCATTTT. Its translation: CASSLNRGNQPQHF.

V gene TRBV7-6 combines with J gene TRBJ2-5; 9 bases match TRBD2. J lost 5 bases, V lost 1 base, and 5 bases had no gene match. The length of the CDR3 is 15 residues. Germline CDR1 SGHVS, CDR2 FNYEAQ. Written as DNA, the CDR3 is TGTGCCAGCAGCTTAGAGGTAGCGGGGGAGGAGACCCAGTACTTC. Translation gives CASSLEVAGEETQYF.

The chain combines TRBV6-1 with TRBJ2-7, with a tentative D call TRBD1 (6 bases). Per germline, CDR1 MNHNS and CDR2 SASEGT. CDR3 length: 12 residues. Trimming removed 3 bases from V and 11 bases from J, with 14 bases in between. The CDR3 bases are TGTGCCAGCAGTGAGGGACACTTCGGGGAGTACTTC. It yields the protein CASSEGHFGEYF.